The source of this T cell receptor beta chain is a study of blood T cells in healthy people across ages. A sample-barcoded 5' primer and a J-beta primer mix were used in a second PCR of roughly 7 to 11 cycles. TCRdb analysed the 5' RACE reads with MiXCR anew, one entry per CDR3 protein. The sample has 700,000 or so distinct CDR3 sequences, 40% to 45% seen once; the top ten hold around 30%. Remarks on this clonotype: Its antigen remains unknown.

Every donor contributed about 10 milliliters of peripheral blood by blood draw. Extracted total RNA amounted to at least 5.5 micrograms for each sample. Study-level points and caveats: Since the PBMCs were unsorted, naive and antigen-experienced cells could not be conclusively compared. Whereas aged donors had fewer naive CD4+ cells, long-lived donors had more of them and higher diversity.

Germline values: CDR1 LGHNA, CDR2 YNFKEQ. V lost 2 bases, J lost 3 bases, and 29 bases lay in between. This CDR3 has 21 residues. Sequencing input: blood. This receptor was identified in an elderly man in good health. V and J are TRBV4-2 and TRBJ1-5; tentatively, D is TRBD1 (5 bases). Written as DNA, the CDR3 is TGTGCCAGCAGCCAAAATTCCGGTCCCGGGACGGATGTTCTCGCCAATCAGCCCCAGCATTTT. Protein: CASSQNSGPGTDVLANQPQHF.